Listed below are T cell receptor beta chains from one sample, sequenced in a study of a mutant IDH1 vaccine in newly diagnosed glioma. These TCRs are of unknown antigen specificity. Data came from immunoSEQ multiplex PCR; TCRdb stores just in-frame clones and leaves some out. The sample has around 50,000 clones, less than 70% seen once. The specimen comprised peripheral blood mononuclear cells (PBMCs), sampled from a glioma patient whose treatment included an IDH1 peptide vaccine. The source of these receptors is a man aged 40-49 years with glioma. Some clones in this sample may be carry-over from other donors' samples. CDR3s include the opening cysteine and the closing phenylalanine or tryptophan. Fields, in order: CDR3 protein, clone size, J gene, V gene. Size is stated for part of the rows, as once, few or many counts, or as a class when the clone is expanded.

CASSQQGARTEAFF | . | TRBJ1-1 | TRBV5-1
CASWTGWNEQFF | . | TRBJ2-1 | TRBV6-5
CASSPGLSTDTQYF | . | TRBJ2-3 | TRBV11-2
CASGPSANTGELFF | . | TRBJ2-2 | TRBV6-1
CASSAQGAGGTGELFF | . | TRBJ2-2 | TRBV18
CASSVQGGTSDTQYF | . | TRBJ2-3 | TRBV6-1
CASSPEQGTYNSPLHF | . | TRBJ1-6 | TRBV19
CASSLAVGVGTYGYTF | . | TRBJ1-2 | TRBV5-1
CSAGGTGQITEAFF | few | TRBJ1-1 | TRBV29-1
CASSQDPGRLNEKLFF | . | TRBJ1-4 | TRBV4-2
CASSFGTGREYEQYF | . | TRBJ2-7 | TRBV7-8
CASSLFGGSGNQPQHF | once | TRBJ1-5 | TRBV13
CASSQERAGGPGELFF | . | TRBJ2-2 | TRBV6-6
CASRVTDPGDYGYTF | . | TRBJ1-2 | TRBV19
CASTNLTPGALKGYTF | . | TRBJ1-2 | TRBV7-9
CASSTELAGGNEQFF | . | TRBJ2-1 | TRBV7-2
CASSFNRGLTEAFF | . | TRBJ1-1 | TRBV5-6
CASNRDNVLTF | . | TRBJ2-6 | TRBV2
CASSRTENTGELFF | . | TRBJ2-2 | TRBV7-2
CSVTGLGNTIYF | . | TRBJ1-3 | TRBV29-1
CASSPPRRAAGQETQYF | . | TRBJ2-5 | TRBV7-8
CASSLGRMVGNQPQHF | . | TRBJ1-5 | TRBV5-8
CASRNSGTANEKLFF | . | TRBJ1-4 | TRBV6-5
CASSDPVGQGGGYTF | . | TRBJ1-2 | TRBV2
CASSLFTDSEKLFF | . | TRBJ1-4 | TRBV5-1
CASSVPLPQGAPGEGQPQHF | . | TRBJ1-5 | TRBV6-4
CASSQESRENTEAFF | . | TRBJ1-1 | TRBV4-1
CASSSGQGLYGYTF | . | TRBJ1-2 | TRBV28
CASSYNPSGGAGELFF | large | TRBJ2-2 | TRBV6-5
CASSRVGTGDQPQHF | once | TRBJ1-5 | TRBV18
CASSPGTSIGTGELFF | . | TRBJ2-2 | TRBV5-4
CASSPLSGGYGYTF | . | TRBJ1-2 | TRBV5-1
CASSLRGGGGLSNSPLHF | . | TRBJ1-6 | TRBV7-8
CASTPGVNQPQHF | few | TRBJ1-5 | TRBV19
CASSREYGQGHQPQHF | . | TRBJ1-5 | TRBV4-2